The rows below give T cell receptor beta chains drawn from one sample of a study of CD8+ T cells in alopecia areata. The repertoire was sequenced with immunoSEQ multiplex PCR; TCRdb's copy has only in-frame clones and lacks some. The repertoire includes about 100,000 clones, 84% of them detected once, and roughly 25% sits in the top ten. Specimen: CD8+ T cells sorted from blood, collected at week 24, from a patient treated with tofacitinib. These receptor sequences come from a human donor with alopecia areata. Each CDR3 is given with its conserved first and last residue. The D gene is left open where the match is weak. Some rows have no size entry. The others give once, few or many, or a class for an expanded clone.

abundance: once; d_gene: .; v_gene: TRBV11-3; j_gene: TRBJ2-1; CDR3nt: TGTGCCAGCAGCACCACGTGGACGGATGAGCAGTTCTTC; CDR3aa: CASSTTWTDEQFF
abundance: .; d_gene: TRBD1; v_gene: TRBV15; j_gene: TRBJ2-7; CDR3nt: TGTGCCACCAGCAGAGTACAGGGGTCAGGCTACGAGCAGTACTTC; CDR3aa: CATSRVQGSGYEQYF
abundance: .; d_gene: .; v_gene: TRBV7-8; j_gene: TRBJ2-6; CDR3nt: TGTGCCAGCAGCTTAGCGGGCAGAGCTGTTTCTGGGGCCAACGTCCTGACTTTC; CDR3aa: CASSLAGRAVSGANVLTF
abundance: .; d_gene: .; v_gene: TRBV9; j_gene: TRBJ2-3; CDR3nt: TGTGCCAGCAGCCCCCCAGTCCCAGATACGCAGTATTTT; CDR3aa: CASSPPVPDTQYF
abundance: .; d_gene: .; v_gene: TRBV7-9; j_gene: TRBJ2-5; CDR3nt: TGTGCCAGCAGCGTCCAAGAGACCCAGTACTTC; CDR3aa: CASSVQETQYF
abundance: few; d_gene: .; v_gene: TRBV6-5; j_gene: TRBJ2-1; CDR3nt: TGTGCCAGCAGTTTCCTAGACAATGAGCAGTTCTTC; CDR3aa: CASSFLDNEQFF
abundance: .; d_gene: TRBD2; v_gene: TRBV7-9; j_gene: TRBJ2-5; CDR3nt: TGTGCCAGCAGCTTAGTGGCAGCGGGGGACGAGACCCAGTACTTC; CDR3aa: CASSLVAAGDETQYF
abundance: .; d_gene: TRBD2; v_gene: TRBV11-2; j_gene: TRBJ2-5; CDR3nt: TGTGCCAGCAGCCGGGGACTAGCGGACTATGAGACCCAGTACTTC; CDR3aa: CASSRGLADYETQYF
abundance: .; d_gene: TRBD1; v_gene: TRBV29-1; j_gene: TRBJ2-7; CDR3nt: TGCAGCGTTGAAGATGGGGGACAGGGTGTGGGCTACGAGCAGTACTTC; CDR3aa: CSVEDGGQGVGYEQYF
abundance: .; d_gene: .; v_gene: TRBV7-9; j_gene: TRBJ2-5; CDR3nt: TGTGCCAGCAGCCGCGTAGCATTACAAGAGACCCAGTACTTC; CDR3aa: CASSRVALQETQYF
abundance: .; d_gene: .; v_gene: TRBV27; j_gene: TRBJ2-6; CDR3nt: TGTGCCAGCAGTTCCATTGACTCTGGGGCCAACGTCCTGACTTTC; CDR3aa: CASSSIDSGANVLTF
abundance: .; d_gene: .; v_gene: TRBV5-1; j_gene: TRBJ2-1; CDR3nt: TGCGCCAGCAGCTTGGTAGGGACCCTCGGCGGTGAGCAGTTCTTC; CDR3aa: CASSLVGTLGGEQFF
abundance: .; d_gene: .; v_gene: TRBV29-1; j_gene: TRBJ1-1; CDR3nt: TGCAGCGTCCAGCAGGGGAGCACTGAAGCTTTCTTT; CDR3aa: CSVQQGSTEAFF
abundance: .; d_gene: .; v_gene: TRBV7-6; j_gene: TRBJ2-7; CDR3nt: TGTGCCAGCAGCAGCAGGGGGGGTTCCACCTACGAGCAGTACTTC; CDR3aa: CASSSRGGSTYEQYF
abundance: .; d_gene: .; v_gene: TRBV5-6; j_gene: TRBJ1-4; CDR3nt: TGTGCCAGCAGCTACGGCTACTCAGGCGGCTCAACTAATGAAAAACTGTTTTTT; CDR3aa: CASSYGYSGGSTNEKLFF
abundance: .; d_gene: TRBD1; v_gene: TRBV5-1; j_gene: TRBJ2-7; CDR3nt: TGCGCCAGCAGCTTGGTACAGGGGGTCCTATACGAGCAGTACTTC; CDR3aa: CASSLVQGVLYEQYF
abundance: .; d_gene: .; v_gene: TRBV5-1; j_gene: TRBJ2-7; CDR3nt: TGCGCCAGCAGCGCCTCGACAGAGCTCTACGAGCAGTACTTC; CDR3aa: CASSASTELYEQYF
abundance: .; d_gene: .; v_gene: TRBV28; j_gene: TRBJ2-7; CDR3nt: TGTGCCAGCAGCCCCCCGCTGACTTTGCCCTACGAGCAGTACTTC; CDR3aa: CASSPPLTLPYEQYF
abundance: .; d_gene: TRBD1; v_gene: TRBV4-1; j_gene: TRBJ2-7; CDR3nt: TGCGCCAGCAGCCACCGACAGGGGACCTACTACGAGCAGTACTTC; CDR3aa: CASSHRQGTYYEQYF
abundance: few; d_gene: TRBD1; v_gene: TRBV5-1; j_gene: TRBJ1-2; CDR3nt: TGCGCCAGCAGCGGGGGGACAGGGAGAGATGATGGCTACACCTTC; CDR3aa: CASSGGTGRDDGYTF